The clone carrying this T cell receptor beta chain was seen more than once but under ten times. Its antigen is currently unknown. This sample is drawn from a study of blood T cells in healthy people across ages. Study conclusions and caveats: It was found that TCR beta diversity correlated strongly with the percentage of naive T cells.

Germline V gene data show CDR1 as SQVTM and CDR2 as ANQGSEA. Trimming took off 3 bases at V and 2 bases at J, with 23 bases between the two ends. The CDR3 is 17 residues long. Next came a second PCR, run for about 7 to 12 cycles, which used a sample-barcoded 5' primer along with a J-beta primer mix. TCRdb re-called the 5' RACE reads with MiXCR, one entry per CDR3 protein. The sample lists roughly 1 million distinct CDR3 sequences, 20% to 25% occurring once. The data also belong to a second study, concerning T cells of mothers and their children. According to that study: Nine systemically healthy Caucasian donors: three mothers, six children. The yield was over 9 million TCR beta CDR3 reads from each mother and around 2.9 million from each child. Overlap measured in related mother-child pairs was slightly, non-significantly higher than in unrelated pairs.

The chain employs TRBV29-1 and TRBJ2-7, with a possible D match to TRBD1 (8 bases). This TCR derives from a girl aged 2 to 9 in good health. Sequenced sample: blood. The DNA for the CDR3 is TGCAGCGTTGATGGACAGGGCCCGGGAGGAAGGACCTACGAGCAGTACTTC. It encodes CSVDGQGPGGRTYEQYF.